The present entry profiles one T cell receptor beta chain with its context. Repertoires were generated with immunoSEQ multiplex PCR, while TCRdb's copy carries only in-frame clones and drops some. The sample holds over 95,000 clones, 85% to 95% seen once. This sample is drawn from a study of T cells after somatic rescue of genetic block. The CDR3 is 12 amino acids. Trimming removed 5 bases from V and 10 bases from J, with 14 bases in between. Germline lookup yields CDR1 MNHNY and CDR2 SVGAGI (reference sequence). V is TRBV6-6 and J is TRBJ1-2; D possibly corresponds to TRBD1 (5 bases). The source of this sequence is a woman aged 18-35 years. Source material: peripheral blood mononuclear cells (PBMCs). The CDR3 sequence is CASSRWGRVYTF. CDR3 bases: TGTGCCAGCAGTCGCTGGGGGAGGGTCTACACCTTC.